The 27 T cell receptor beta chains listed next were all sequenced from one sample in a study of regulatory T cells in long-lasting Graves disease. Relying on iRepertoire HTBI primers and Arm-PCR of CDR3 regions, the team built TCR beta libraries. TCRdb ran MiXCR on the multiplex PCR reads and lists one entry per CDR3 protein. The sample lists some 460,000 distinct CDR3 sequences, about 17% occurring once. Time point reported: newly diagnosed GD, antithyroid drugs for less than 3 months. Extracted RNA from PBMCs served as the source of the TCR library. The same sample was also studied in work on T cells in Graves' hyperthyroidism and ophthalmopathy.

This material consisted of peripheral blood mononuclear cells (PBMCs), taken at new diagnosis, from a patient treated with antithyroid drugs. The source is a man aged 35 to 55 with Graves disease.

This clonotype was recorded at least ten times. V gene TRBV7-2 combines with J gene TRBJ2-2; either TRBD1 or TRBD2 may fit D (6 bases each). Germline V gives CDR1 SGHTA, CDR2 FQGNSA. V dropped 5 bases and J dropped 0 bases, with 16 bases sitting between them. The CDR3 has 17 amino acids. This chain's CDR3 is CASSLGASGPNTGELFF. DNA of the CDR3: TGTGCCAGCAGCCTGGGGGCCAGCGGGCCGAACACCGGGGAGCTGTTTTTT.

Only one count was recorded for this clonotype. The chain recombines TRBV29-1 with TRBJ1-2, with 9 positions matching TRBD1. CDR1 is SQVTM, CDR2 ANQGSEA, per germline. The CDR3 is made up of 12 amino acids. The V and J ends lost 6 bases and 4 bases, in that order; junction bases with no gene match: 3. CDR3 coding DNA: TGCAGCGTGGACAGGGGCCTCTATGGCTACACCTTC. This encodes CSVDRGLYGYTF.

This clonotype was seen repeatedly, ten times or more. V is TRBV20-1 and J is TRBJ2-7, with D uncertain. Germline CDR1 reads DFQATT; CDR2 reads SNEGSKA (reference sequence). This CDR3 is 14 amino acids long. Trimming shortened V by 1 base and J by 4 bases, and 14 bases separated the two germline ends. This chain's CDR3 is CSARGFAGDYEQYF. The CDR3 region has the DNA TGCAGTGCTAGAGGATTCGCAGGTGATTACGAGCAGTACTTC.

Only a few counts were recorded for this clonotype. V gene TRBV7-9 combines with J gene TRBJ1-2; 9 bases are a match to TRBD1. Losses at the gene ends were 5 bases for V and 0 bases for J; bases not matched to a gene: 10. In germline, CDR1 is SEHNR, CDR2 FQNEAQ (reference sequence). This CDR3 has 17 amino acids. CDR3 sequence reads: CASSPTDRGTSNYGYTF. The CDR3 DNA follows: TGTGCCAGCAGCCCGACGGACAGGGGTACCTCTAACTATGGCTACACCTTC.

This clonotype was picked up many times. This chain joins TRBV28 and TRBJ2-7; no reliable D call. This CDR3 region has 12 residues. The V end was cut by 2 bases, the J end by 4 bases, with 6 bases between. CDR1 and CDR2 (germline): MDHEN, SYDVKM. CDR3 amino acids: CASSLQDYEQYF. The CDR3 DNA sequence: TGTGCCAGCAGTTTACAGGATTACGAGCAGTACTTC.

This clonotype has at least ten counts. This sequence joins TRBV11-1 and TRBJ2-1; D tentatively fits TRBD1 or TRBD2 (5 bases each). Germline values: CDR1 SGHAT, CDR2 FQDESV (reference sequence). The CDR3 covers 16 residues. V was trimmed by 4 bases and J by 8 bases, leaving 21 bases between them. CDR3 bases: TGTGCCAGCAGCTCTACCCCCGGTCAGGGAGAGCATGAGCAGTTCTTC. It encodes CASSSTPGQGEHEQFF.

This clonotype was observed at least ten times. The V call is TRBV11-2, the J call TRBJ2-2; no firm D call. Deletions cut 0 bases from V and 0 bases from J, with 11 bases between. Looked up from germline, CDR1 is SGHAT and CDR2 is FQNNGV. CDR3 length equals 17 residues. The DNA for the CDR3 is TGTGCCAGCAGCTTAGACCGTGGCGAGACGAACACCGGGGAGCTGTTTTTT. It translates to CASSLDRGETNTGELFF.

Here the CDR3 DNA reads TGCGCCAGCAGCCTCGATTGGGAGTACAATGAGCAGTTCTTC. Translation: CASSLDWEYNEQFF. The chain has TRBV5-1 and TRBJ2-1, with D possibly matching TRBD2 (5 bases). Looked up from germline, CDR1 is SGHRS and CDR2 is YFSETQ. The CDR3 has 14 residues. V lost 4 bases, J lost 4 bases, and 12 bases lay in between.

The J gene is TRBJ2-5, the V gene TRBV10-1; D not resolved. This CDR3 is 14 amino acids long. With 0 bases removed from V and 4 bases from J, the gap between germline ends came to 9 bases. In germline, CDR1 is WNHNN, CDR2 SYGVQD (reference sequence). The DNA for the CDR3 is TGCGCCAGCAGTGAGTCAAGAGTTGGAGAGACCCAGTACTTC. The encoded protein is CASSESRVGETQYF.

In regard to this clonotype: The junction and the germline gene differ at one end; a read error may be behind it. Here the CDR3 reads CASSHRNRDALGTGELVF. The CDR3 DNA follows: TGTGCCAGCAGCCACCGAAACCGGGACGCCCTGGGGACCGGGGAGCTGGTTTTT. The chain recombines TRBV3-1 with TRBJ2-2; D assignment may be TRBD1 or TRBD2 (5 bases each). CDR1 is LGHDT, CDR2 YNNKEL, per germline (reference sequence). There are 18 residues in the CDR3.

This clonotype was counted many times. One junction end does not reproduce the germline sequence, and a read error may be involved. CDR3 sequence: CASSARTGLCF. The CDR3 DNA is TGTGCCAGCAGCGCGCGGACAGGCCTCTGCTTC. V is TRBV7-9 and J is TRBJ1-2; 7 nucleotides match TRBD1. Per the germline V gene, CDR1 is SEHNR and CDR2 is FQNEAQ (reference sequence). CDR3 size: 11 residues.

The V gene is TRBV2, the J gene TRBJ2-2, with 12 positions matching TRBD1. With 4 bases clipped from V and 6 bases from J, the junction kept 9 bases outside the gene matches. The germline gives CDR1 SNHLY, CDR2 FYNNEI. CDR3 length equals 17 residues. This CDR3 is CASSAVGQGARAGELFF. Here the CDR3 DNA reads TGTGCCAGCAGTGCCGTGGGACAGGGGGCGCGGGCCGGGGAGCTGTTTTTT.

The chain carries TRBV20-1 and TRBJ2-2; TRBD2 agrees at 7 bases. The V and J ends lost 5 bases and 4 bases, in that order; junction bases with no gene match: 7. The CDR3 extends over 14 amino acids. Germline V CDR1 and CDR2: DFQATT, SNEGSKA (reference sequence). The CDR3 reads CSAENWEGTGELFF. DNA of the CDR3: TGCAGTGCTGAGAATTGGGAGGGCACCGGGGAGCTGTTTTTT.

This clonotype was seen more than once but under ten times. This chain links TRBV7-9 with TRBJ1-2, with D perhaps matching TRBD1 (5 bases). The CDR3 extends over 14 amino acids. V lost 5 bases, J lost 6 bases, and 16 bases lay in between. Per germline, CDR1 SEHNR and CDR2 FQNEAQ (reference sequence). Here the CDR3 reads CASSPGTPSDGYTF. The CDR3 DNA is TGTGCCAGCAGCCCTGGGACCCCATCCGATGGCTACACCTTC.

The V and J genes are TRBV12-3 or TRBV12-4 and TRBJ2-3, with 7 bases that match TRBD2. Near its end, the DNA agrees better with TRBJ2-5, so the J call may be wrong. This CDR3 region has 16 residues. Here the CDR3 reads CASSPRGGGTLETQYF. The CDR3 DNA sequence: TGTGCCAGCTCACCACGAGGCGGGGGAACCCTGGAGACCCAGTACTTC.

Concerning this clonotype: It may be a read error: a sequence one base away is much more abundant. The V call is TRBV11-3, the J call TRBJ2-2; TRBD1 matches 9 bases. This CDR3 is 15 amino acids long. Looked up from germline, CDR1 is SGHNT and CDR2 is YENEEA. The CDR3 sequence is CASSAGTGNAGELFF. The DNA for the CDR3 is TGTGCCAGCAGTGCCGGGACAGGGAACGCCGGGGAGCTGTTTTTT.

This clonotype appeared a few times. This chain joins TRBV28 and TRBJ2-6; D is unresolved. In germline, CDR1 is MDHEN, CDR2 SYDVKM. The V gene lost 4 bases and the J gene lost 5 bases, with 6 bases spanning the gap. There are 13 residues in the CDR3. Here the CDR3 reads CASSSSRANVLTF. DNA of the CDR3: TGTGCCAGCAGTTCCTCGAGGGCCAACGTCCTGACTTTC.

The V gene is TRBV19, the J gene TRBJ2-4; 7 positions match TRBD1. V shed 10 bases, J shed 2 bases, and the junction held 5 bases outside the gene matches. The CDR3 runs to 13 residues. Germline V gene sequence: CDR1 LNHDA, CDR2 SQIVND (reference sequence). CDR3 in DNA: TGTGCCACCCAACAGGGGACCAAAAACATTCAGTACTTC. Amino acids: CATQQGTKNIQYF.

For this clonotype: A read error is likely here: a far larger clone is one base away. The chain employs TRBV7-8 and TRBJ2-7, with a possible D match to TRBD1 (5 bases). This CDR3 comprises 12 residues. Trimming removed 4 bases at V and 3 bases at J, with 7 bases between. Germline V gene lookup returns CDR1 SGHVS and CDR2 FQNEAQ. The CDR3 coding sequence is TGTGCCAGCAGCTCGACAGACTACGAGCAGTACTTC. Residues: CASSSTDYEQYF.

This clonotype has a count of ten or more. V usage is TRBV2 and J usage is TRBJ1-4; 10 nucleotides agree with TRBD1. The CDR3 contains 15 residues. The J segment lost 7 bases and the V segment lost 6 bases, leaving 8 bases of the junction unmatched. Germline CDR1 SNHLY, CDR2 FYNNEI. In DNA form, the CDR3 reads TGTGCCAGCAGGCTTTCCGGGACAGGGGTTGAAAAACTGTTTTTT. Translated, it gives CASRLSGTGVEKLFF. Full variable domain (remainder filled in from reference TRBV2 and TRBJ1-4): EPEVTQTPSHQVTQMGQEVILRCVPISNHLYFYWYRQILGQKVEFLVSFYNNEISEKSEIFDDQFSVERPDGSNFTLKIRSTKLEDSAMYFCASRLSGTGVEKLFFGSGTQLSVL.

The table lists this clonotype with many counts. The chain couples TRBV3-1 to TRBJ1-2, with 8 bases lining up with TRBD1. CDR1 is LGHDT, CDR2 YNNKEL, per germline (reference sequence). This CDR3 comprises 15 residues. V lost 0 bases and J lost 6; bases outside the gene matches: 6. The CDR3 spells CASSQETDRANGYTF. CDR3 nucleotides: TGTGCCAGCAGCCAAGAAACGGACAGGGCGAATGGCTACACCTTC.

This clonotype was observed at least ten times. The rearrangement uses TRBV5-1 and TRBJ2-7; 8 bases align to TRBD1. This CDR3 has 14 residues. Germline V CDR1 and CDR2: SGHRS, YFSETQ. V gave up 5 bases and J gave up 2 bases; unmatched junction bases: 6. The CDR3 reads CASSAGTGPYEQYF. In nucleotides, the CDR3 is TGCGCCAGCAGTGCCGGGACAGGTCCCTACGAGCAGTACTTC.

This clonotype has only a few counts. The chain has TRBV30 and TRBJ1-6; 7 bases line up with TRBD1. The V gene's germline CDR1 is GTSNPN and CDR2 SVGIG (reference sequence). Trimming cost V 3 bases and J 7 bases; bases outside gene matches: 9. The CDR3 consists of 15 residues. The CDR3 DNA reads as TGTGCCTGGAGGGATACAGGGGCGAACAATTCACCCCTCCACTTT. Encoded protein: CAWRDTGANNSPLHF.

This clonotype turned up a few times. The V and J genes are TRBV7-3 and TRBJ2-3, with TRBD2 identical over 13 bases. Trimming removed 4 bases from V and 2 bases from J; junction bases left unmatched: 6. The germline V gene encodes CDR1 SGHTA and CDR2 FQGTGA. CDR3 length: 17 residues. CDR3 region: CASSYTGTSGVTDTQYF. CDR3 nucleotides: TGTGCCAGCAGCTATACCGGGACTAGCGGGGTCACAGATACGCAGTATTTT.

Ten or more counts support this clonotype. This CDR3 is CASSTGTENTEAFF. DNA of the CDR3: TGTGCCAGTAGTACCGGGACGGAGAACACTGAAGCTTTCTTT. The J gene is TRBJ1-1, the V gene TRBV19; perhaps TRBD1 as D (5 bases). V was clipped by 4 bases and J by 1 base, with 10 bases between them. CDR1 is LNHDA, CDR2 SQIVND, per germline (reference sequence). The CDR3 spans 14 residues.

This clonotype was seen many times. This chain joins TRBV5-1 and TRBJ2-7, with D perhaps TRBD1 (6 bases). The CDR3 totals 13 residues. From germline, CDR1 is SGHRS and CDR2 YFSETQ. V was shortened by 4 bases and J by 2 bases, with 10 bases between the two germline ends. This CDR3 reads CASSQGYPYEQYF. CDR3 coding DNA: TGCGCCAGCAGCCAGGGGTACCCCTACGAGCAGTACTTC.

Note on this clonotype: A clone one base away is much larger, so this may be a read error. It is likely a read error, because the conserved phenylalanine at the end of the CDR3 is missing. The genes are TRBV2 and TRBJ2-1, with D perhaps TRBD1 (6 bases). Looked up from germline, CDR1 is SNHLY and CDR2 is FYNNEI. V lost 2 bases to trimming and J lost 10 bases, with 15 bases between them. The CDR3 length is 14 residues. The CDR3 DNA reads as TGTGCCAGCAGTGAACGTTCAGGGGATAAGGAGCAGTTCCTC. This sequence encodes CASSERSGDKEQFL.